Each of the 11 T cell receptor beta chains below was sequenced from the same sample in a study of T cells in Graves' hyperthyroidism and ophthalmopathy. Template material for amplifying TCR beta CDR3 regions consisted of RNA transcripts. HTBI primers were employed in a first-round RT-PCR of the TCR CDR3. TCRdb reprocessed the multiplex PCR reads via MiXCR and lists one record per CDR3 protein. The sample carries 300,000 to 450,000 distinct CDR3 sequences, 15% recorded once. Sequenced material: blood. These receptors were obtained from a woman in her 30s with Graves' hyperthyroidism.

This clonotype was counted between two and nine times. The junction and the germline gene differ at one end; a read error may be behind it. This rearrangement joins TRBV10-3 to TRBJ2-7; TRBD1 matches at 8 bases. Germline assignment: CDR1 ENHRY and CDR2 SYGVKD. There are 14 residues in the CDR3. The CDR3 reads CAVSDTTGAQEQYF. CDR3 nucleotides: TGTGCCGTCAGTGATACGACAGGGGCGCAGGAGCAGTACTTC.

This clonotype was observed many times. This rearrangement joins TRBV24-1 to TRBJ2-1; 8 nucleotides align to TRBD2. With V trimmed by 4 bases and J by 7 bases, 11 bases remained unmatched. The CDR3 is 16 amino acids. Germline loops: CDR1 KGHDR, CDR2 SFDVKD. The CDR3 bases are TGTGCCACCAGTGACCCGGGACTAGAGCCCGGAAATGAGCAGTTCTTC. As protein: CATSDPGLEPGNEQFF.

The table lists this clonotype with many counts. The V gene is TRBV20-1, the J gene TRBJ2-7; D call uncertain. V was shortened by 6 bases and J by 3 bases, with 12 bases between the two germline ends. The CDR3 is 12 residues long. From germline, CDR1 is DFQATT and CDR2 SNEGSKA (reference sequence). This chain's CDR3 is CSAPRSGYEQYF. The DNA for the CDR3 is TGCAGTGCCCCCCGGTCCGGCTACGAGCAGTACTTC.

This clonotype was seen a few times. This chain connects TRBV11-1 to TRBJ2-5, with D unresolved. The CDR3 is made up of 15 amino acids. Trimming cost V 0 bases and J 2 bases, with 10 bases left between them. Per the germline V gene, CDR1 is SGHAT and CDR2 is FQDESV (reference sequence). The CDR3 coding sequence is TGTGCCAGCAGCTTAGCGCACCCAGGACAAGAGACCCAGTACTTC. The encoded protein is CASSLAHPGQETQYF.

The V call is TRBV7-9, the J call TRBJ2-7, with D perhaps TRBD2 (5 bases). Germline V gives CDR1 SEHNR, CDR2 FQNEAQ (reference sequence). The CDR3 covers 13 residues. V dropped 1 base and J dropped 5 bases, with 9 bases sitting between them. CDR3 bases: TGTGCCAGCAGCTTAGGAGGGTTCGACGAGCAGTACTTC. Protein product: CASSLGGFDEQYF.

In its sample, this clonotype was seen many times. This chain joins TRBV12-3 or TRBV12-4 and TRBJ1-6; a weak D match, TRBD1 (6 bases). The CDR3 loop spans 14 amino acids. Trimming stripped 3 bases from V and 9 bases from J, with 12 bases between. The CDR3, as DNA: TGTGCCAGCAGTTTGGGGACATCCTCTTCACCCCTCCACTTT. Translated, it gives CASSLGTSSSPLHF.

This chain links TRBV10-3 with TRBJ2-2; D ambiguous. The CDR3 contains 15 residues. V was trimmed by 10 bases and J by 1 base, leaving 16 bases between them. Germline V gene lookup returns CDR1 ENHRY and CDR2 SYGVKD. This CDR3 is CATSPDIKNTGELFF. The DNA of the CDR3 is TGTGCCACCTCCCCAGACATAAAGAACACCGGGGAGCTGTTTTTT.

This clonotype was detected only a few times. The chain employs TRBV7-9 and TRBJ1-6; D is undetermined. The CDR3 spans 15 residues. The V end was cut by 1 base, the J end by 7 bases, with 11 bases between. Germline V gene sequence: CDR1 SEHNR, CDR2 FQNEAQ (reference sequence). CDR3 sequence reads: CASSLVGGENSPLHF. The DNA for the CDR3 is TGTGCCAGCAGCTTAGTGGGAGGAGAAAATTCACCCCTCCACTTT.

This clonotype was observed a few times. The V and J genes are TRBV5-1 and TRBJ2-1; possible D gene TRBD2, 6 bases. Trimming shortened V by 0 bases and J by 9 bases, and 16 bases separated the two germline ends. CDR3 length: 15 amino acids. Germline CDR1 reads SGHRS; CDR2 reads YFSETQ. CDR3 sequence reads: CASSLDGRERGEQFF. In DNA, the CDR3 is TGCGCCAGCAGCTTGGATGGGCGGGAACGCGGTGAGCAGTTCTTC.

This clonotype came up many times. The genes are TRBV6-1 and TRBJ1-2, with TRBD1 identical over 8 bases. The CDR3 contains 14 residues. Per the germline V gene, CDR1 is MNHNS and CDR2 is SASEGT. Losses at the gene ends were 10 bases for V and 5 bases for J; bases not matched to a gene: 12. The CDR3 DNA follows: TGTGCCACGAATCACGGACAGGGCGGATATGGCTACACCTTC. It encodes CATNHGQGGYGYTF.

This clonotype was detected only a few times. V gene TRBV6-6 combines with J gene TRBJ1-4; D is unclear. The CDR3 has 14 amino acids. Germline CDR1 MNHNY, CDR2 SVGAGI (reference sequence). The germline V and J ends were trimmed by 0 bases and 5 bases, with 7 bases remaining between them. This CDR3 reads CASSYSKSNEKLFF. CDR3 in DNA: TGTGCCAGCAGTTACTCAAAATCGAATGAAAAACTGTTTTTT.